These 22 T cell receptor beta chains share one sample of origin, sequenced in a study of response to subunit inactivated influenza vaccine. Each CDR3 protein gets one entry after TCRdb re-called the RT-PCR reads with MiXCR. Altogether hundreds of thousands of distinct CDR3 sequences are present, about 10% being singletons, with the ten largest covering roughly 11%. The sample was also reused in another study, on T cells expressing NK-cell markers. That work adds: TCR beta cDNA was generated via 5'RACE template switching incorporating UMIs.

The specimen comprised PBMCs from blood, sampled on the day of vaccination. All receptors come from a middle-aged man who received an inactivated influenza vaccine.

This clonotype has a handful of counts. V gene TRBV6-1 combines with J gene TRBJ2-3; 7 bases match TRBD1. V was clipped by 8 bases and J by 0 bases; unmatched bases: 17. Germline CDR1 MNHNS, CDR2 SASEGT. This CDR3 is 18 amino acids long. The CDR3 region has the DNA TGTGCCAGCGGCGGACGGACACCAACAGGGGTCAGCACAGATACGCAGTATTTT. It specifies CASGGRTPTGVSTDTQYF.

This clonotype was observed a few times. The rearrangement joins TRBV19 to TRBJ2-1; no firm D call. Deletions cut 1 base from V and 10 bases from J, with 14 bases between. There are 14 residues in the CDR3. The germline CDR1 and CDR2 sequences are LNHDA and SQIVND (reference sequence). This chain's CDR3 is CASSIGVAVGEQFF. For the CDR3, the DNA is TGTGCCAGTAGTATAGGGGTGGCAGTAGGCGAGCAGTTCTTC. Together with reference TRBV19 and TRBJ2-1, the CDR3 gives the full variable domain: DGGITQSPKYLFRKEGQNVTLSCEQNLNHDAMYWYRQDPGQGLRLIYYSQIVNDFQKGDIAEGYSVSREKKESFPLTVTSAQKNPTAFYLCASSIGVAVGEQFFGPGTRLTVL.

V gene TRBV6-2 or TRBV6-3 combines with J gene TRBJ1-1; a possible D gene is TRBD1 (6 bases). The V end lost 5 bases, the J end lost 4 bases, and 11 bases lay between the germline ends. CDR1 is MNHEY, CDR2 SVGEGT, per germline. The CDR3 contains 13 residues. CDR3 in DNA: TGTGCCAGCAGTATACAGGGAAGCACTGAAGCTTTCTTT. This sequence encodes CASSIQGSTEAFF.

The chain joins TRBV4-2 to TRBJ2-3; no firm D call. Germline V gives CDR1 LGHNA, CDR2 YNFKEQ. The CDR3 totals 15 residues. V lost 4 bases to trimming and J lost 0 bases, with 11 bases between them. For the CDR3, the DNA is TGTGCCAGCAGCCTGACCGAGGCTAGCACAGATACGCAGTATTTT. As protein: CASSLTEASTDTQYF.

The chain joins TRBV3-1 to TRBJ1-2; D is possibly TRBD1 (5 bases). Trimming pared 4 bases from V and 4 bases from J, leaving 16 bases between. The germline CDR1 and CDR2 sequences are LGHDT and YNNKEL (reference sequence). The CDR3 totals 15 residues. The CDR3 region has the DNA TGTGCCAGCAGCCTCTCAGCGTGGGGCGGCTATGGCTACACCTTC. Residues: CASSLSAWGGYGYTF.

The chain recombines TRBV29-1 with TRBJ1-5; 11 nucleotides agree with TRBD1. The CDR3 runs to 12 residues. V trimming: 5 bases; J trimming: 7 bases; junction bases outside the gene matches: 1. The germline V gene has CDR1 SQVTM and CDR2 ANQGSEA. The CDR3 sequence: CSVWDRGQPQHF. The CDR3 coding sequence is TGCAGCGTTTGGGACAGGGGGCAGCCCCAGCATTTT.

The V and J genes are TRBV4-3 and TRBJ2-7, with 9 bases identical to TRBD1. The CDR3 is 15 amino acids. Germline V lookup: CDR1 LGHNA, CDR2 YSLEER. V shed 4 bases and J 4 bases; nucleotides not matched to a gene: 8. CDR3 protein: CASSPGTGRGYEQYF. In DNA, the CDR3 is TGCGCCAGCAGCCCAGGGACAGGGCGAGGATACGAGCAGTACTTC.

At least ten counts were recorded for this clonotype. V gene TRBV25-1 combines with J gene TRBJ2-1; 11 bases are shared with TRBD2. The trim removed 4 bases at V and 6 bases at J, leaving 2 bases unmatched. Germline-derived CDR1 and CDR2 are MGHDK and SYGVNS. The CDR3 consists of 14 residues. This CDR3 reads CASSGLAGGNEQFF. The CDR3 DNA reads TGTGCCAGCAGTGGCCTAGCGGGGGGCAATGAGCAGTTCTTC.

This clonotype was picked up many times. The chain combines TRBV29-1 with TRBJ1-5; D might be TRBD1 (5 bases). The CDR3 is 13 amino acids. Trimming removed 4 bases at V and 2 bases at J, with 9 bases between. Germline V gene sequence: CDR1 SQVTM, CDR2 ANQGSEA. The CDR3 DNA reads as TGCAGCGTTGCGTACAGGCGCAATCAGCCCCAGCATTTT. Translated, it gives CSVAYRRNQPQHF. The full variable domain, completed using reference TRBV29-1 and TRBJ1-5, is SAVISQKPSRDICQRGTSLTIQCQVDSQVTMMFWYRQQPGQSLTLIATANQGSEATYESGFVIDKFPISRPNLTFSTLTVSNMSPEDSSIYLCSVAYRRNQPQHFGDGTRLSIL.

The genes are TRBV19 and TRBJ2-1, with D perhaps TRBD1 (6 bases). The CDR3 totals 14 residues. Trimming removed 1 base from V and 5 bases from J, with 9 bases in between. Germline loops: CDR1 LNHDA, CDR2 SQIVND (reference sequence). The CDR3, as DNA: TGTGCCAGTAGTATAGTTGCAGGGGACAATGAGCAGTTCTTC. Translation: CASSIVAGDNEQFF.

The chain carries TRBV3-1 and TRBJ2-5, with D hard to call. Germline-derived CDR1 and CDR2 are LGHDT and YNNKEL (reference sequence). V was clipped by 4 bases and J by 4 bases, with 13 bases between them. The CDR3 covers 14 residues. The CDR3 bases are TGTGCCAGCAGCCCTATAGAGTCCCCAGAGACCCAGTACTTC. Encoded protein: CASSPIESPETQYF.

This chain uses TRBV9 with TRBJ2-2; TRBD2 is a possible D gene (6 bases). The length of the CDR3 is 16 residues. Trimming left V 3 bases short and J 2 bases short, with 14 bases between. CDR1 is SGDLS, CDR2 YYNGEE, per germline. The CDR3 sequence is CASSGSGAENTGELFF. CDR3 in DNA: TGTGCCAGCAGCGGGTCGGGAGCGGAAAACACCGGGGAGCTGTTTTTT.

The CDR3 loop reads CASGTSPHNEQFF. The CDR3 DNA follows: TGTGCCAGCGGGACTAGCCCACACAATGAGCAGTTCTTC. This rearrangement joins TRBV12-3 or TRBV12-4 to TRBJ2-1; 9 bases fit TRBD2. The CDR3 length is 13 residues. Trimming removed 8 bases from V and 5 bases from J; junction bases left unmatched: 4.

This clonotype was seen at least ten times. The CDR3, as DNA: TGCAGCGTCTCCGGGACTAGCGGGAGGGCAATGGAGACCCAGTACTTC. This translates into CSVSGTSGRAMETQYF. The rearrangement uses TRBV29-1 and TRBJ2-5; 16 bases align to TRBD2. The CDR3 length is 16 residues. CDR1 is SQVTM, CDR2 ANQGSEA, per germline. V was pared by 6 bases and J by 5 bases, with 9 bases of the junction left unmatched. The whole variable domain, remainder taken from reference TRBV29-1 and TRBJ2-5, is SAVISQKPSRDICQRGTSLTIQCQVDSQVTMMFWYRQQPGQSLTLIATANQGSEATYESGFVIDKFPISRPNLTFSTLTVSNMSPEDSSIYLCSVSGTSGRAMETQYFGPGTRLLVL.

The chain couples TRBV28 to TRBJ2-1; 7 bases agree with TRBD2. CDR3 size: 15 residues. Germline values: CDR1 MDHEN, CDR2 SYDVKM. The J segment lost 2 bases and the V segment lost 4 bases, leaving 5 bases of the junction unmatched. This CDR3 reads CASSSAAGAYNEQFF. CDR3 coding DNA: TGTGCCAGCAGTTCCGCTGCGGGAGCCTACAATGAGCAGTTCTTC.

The gene calls are TRBV20-1 and TRBJ2-6; a possible D gene is TRBD1 (6 bases). CDR3 size: 17 residues. The germline gives CDR1 DFQATT, CDR2 SNEGSKA (reference sequence). The V end lost 4 bases, the J end lost 1 base, and 17 bases lay between the germline ends. The CDR3 here is CSAKEVGAKSGANVLTF. The DNA for the CDR3 is TGCAGTGCTAAGGAGGTGGGGGCTAAGTCTGGGGCCAACGTCCTGACTTTC.

A single count supports this clonotype. Possible read error: a much larger clone is one base away. V is TRBV5-1 and J is TRBJ2-3; 10 bases fit TRBD2. Losses at the gene ends were 4 bases for V and 4 bases for J; bases not matched to a gene: 9. There are 16 residues in the CDR3. Germline V gene data show CDR1 as SGHRS and CDR2 as YFSETQ. CDR3 amino acids: CASSAEPAGGPDTQYF. As DNA, the CDR3 is TGCGCCAGCAGCGCGGAACCAGCGGGAGGGCCAGATACGCAGTATTTT. Supplemented by reference TRBV5-1 and TRBJ2-3, the full variable domain reads KAGVTQTPRYLIKTRGQQVTLSCSPISGHRSVSWYQQTPGQGLQFLFEYFSETQRNKGNFPGRFSGRQFSNSRSEMNVSTLELGDSALYLCASSAEPAGGPDTQYFGPGTRLTVL.

This clonotype was seen at least ten times. The V and J genes are TRBV20-1 and TRBJ2-5, with D tentatively TRBD1 (7 bases). Germline-derived CDR1 and CDR2 are DFQATT and SNEGSKA (reference sequence). V was pared by 0 bases and J by 2 bases, with 16 bases between. The CDR3 has 16 amino acids. CDR3 coding DNA: TGCAGTGCTAGAGAGTGGGCGGGGACAGCACAAGAGACCCAGTACTTC. It yields the protein CSAREWAGTAQETQYF.

This clonotype showed up just a few times. This chain links TRBV18 with TRBJ2-7; no firm D call. Trimming took off 7 bases at V and 8 bases at J, with 15 bases between the two ends. CDR3 length equals 12 residues. Per the germline V gene, CDR1 is KGHSH and CDR2 is LQKENI. The CDR3 sequence is CASWLEIAKQYF. DNA for the CDR3: TGTGCCAGCTGGCTCGAAATAGCCAAGCAGTACTTC.

This clonotype has at least ten counts. J is TRBJ2-5 and V is TRBV24-1; TRBD2 matches 9 bases. CDR1 and CDR2 from the germline V gene are KGHDR and SFDVKD. This CDR3 region has 16 residues. J was trimmed by 5 bases and V by 7 bases; bases with no gene match: 13. The CDR3 DNA reads TGTGCCACCAGCGCTAGCGGGACTTCCCACGTGGAGACCCAGTACTTC. Translated: CATSASGTSHVETQYF.

The chain carries TRBV29-1 and TRBJ2-7, with 11 bases aligning to TRBD1. The CDR3 sequence is 13 residues long. Per the germline V gene, CDR1 is SQVTM and CDR2 is ANQGSEA. V shed 7 bases, J shed 2 bases, and the junction held 4 bases outside the gene matches. The CDR3 DNA reads as TGCAGCGGATGGGGACAGGGGGCCTACGAGCAGTACTTC. The encoded protein is CSGWGQGAYEQYF.

This clonotype was found many times. CDR3 protein: CSANLQTNNEQFF. In DNA, the CDR3 is TGCAGTGCTAACCTCCAAACCAACAATGAGCAGTTCTTC. V usage is TRBV20-1 and J usage is TRBJ2-1, with unresolved D. The CDR3 loop spans 13 amino acids. Germline V CDR1 and CDR2: DFQATT, SNEGSKA (reference sequence). V lost 4 bases and J lost 5, with 12 bases in between.